These 22 T cell receptor beta chains share one sample of origin, sequenced in a study of CXCR3-negative and CXCR3-positive naive CD8 T cells (dated by TCRdb to about 2019). The sequencer listed for this sample is NextSeq 550. The Human TCR Profiling Kit (MiLaboratory) was used to make UMI-labeled 5' RACE TRB cDNA libraries. The reads went through TCRdb reprocessing, and each CDR3 protein sequence gets one entry with no DNA. The sample's records list about 58,000 distinct CDR3 sequences. Approximately 0.43% of the sample goes to the ten largest clones. The sample consisted of naive CXCR3- CD8+ T cells from blood. The cell subset or site label corresponds to: CD45RO-CCR7+CD27+CD95- naive CD8+ T cells lacking CXCR3 (TNR3-). Receptors were obtained from a human donor in good health. Some clones in this sample may be carry-over from other donors' samples.

According to its frequency, this clonotype is medium-sized. The V call is TRBV30, the J call TRBJ2-7; TCRdb picks TRBD1, but there is no DNA to check that call. The CDR3 has 13 residues. Germline CDR1 reads GTSNPN; CDR2 reads SVGIG (reference sequence). CDR3 amino acids: CAWSGQGAYEQYF.

This chain links TRBV28 with TRBJ2-1. The germline V gene encodes CDR1 MDHEN and CDR2 SYDVKM. The CDR3 sequence is 15 residues long. CDR3 amino acids: CASTPTAGFYNEQFF.

The V gene is TRBV27, the J gene TRBJ2-3; TCRdb's assignment of TRBD2 cannot be checked, as there is no DNA. This CDR3 spans 14 amino acids. Germline CDR1 reads MNHEY; CDR2 reads SMNVEV (reference sequence). The CDR3: CASRTSSLSDTQYF.

V usage is TRBV29-1 and J usage is TRBJ2-7; TCRdb proposes TRBD1, but this gene call is untestable without DNA. The CDR3 sequence is 14 residues long. CDR1 is SQVTM, CDR2 ANQGSEA, per germline. The CDR3 is CSVVQTGSGYEQYF.

The CDR3 sequence is CASSQWVGQSF. This chain connects TRBV23-1 to TRBJ2-1. TRBV23-1 is an ORF; its function is uncertain. This CDR3 contains 11 residues.

The chain employs TRBV29-1 and TRBJ1-2. This CDR3 spans 12 amino acids. Germline values: CDR1 SQVTM, CDR2 ANQGSEA. CDR3 sequence: CSVDYGDYGYTF.

V gene TRBV28 combines with J gene TRBJ2-5. CDR1 and CDR2 from the germline V gene are MDHEN and SYDVKM. CDR3 length: 12 residues. The CDR3 loop is CASSFRPETQYF.

This chain connects TRBV12-3 or TRBV12-4 to TRBJ2-5. CDR3 length equals 12 residues. The CDR3: CASSPVTETQYF.

The chain is built from TRBV6-5 and TRBJ1-6. The CDR3 is 16 residues long. CDR1 is MNHEY and CDR2 is SVGAGI in the germline V gene. CDR3 region: CASSYEVSSYNSPLHF.

The rearrangement uses TRBV29-1 and TRBJ2-1; TCRdb selects TRBD1, and the lack of DNA leaves this call unchecked. The CDR3 contains 13 residues. The germline V gene encodes CDR1 SQVTM and CDR2 ANQGSEA. Here the CDR3 reads CSVEMSPLGEQFF.

V usage is TRBV5-1 and J usage is TRBJ2-7; TCRdb outputs TRBD1, but without DNA this stays unchecked. This CDR3 comprises 16 residues. Looked up from germline, CDR1 is SGHRS and CDR2 is YFSETQ. The CDR3 protein is CASSRTQGAWDYEQYF.

The chain links TRBV9 to TRBJ2-7. Germline V gene sequence: CDR1 SGDLS, CDR2 YYNGEE. This CDR3 is 12 amino acids long. The CDR3 region is CASSVSGDEQYF.

The rearrangement joins TRBV7-9 to TRBJ1-1. There are 14 residues in the CDR3. Germline V lookup: CDR1 SEHNR, CDR2 FQNEAQ (reference sequence). The chain's CDR3 is CASSLGWGSTEAFF.

The V gene is TRBV29-1, the J gene TRBJ2-2; the TCRdb D gene call, TRBD1, has no DNA to confirm it. Germline V gene data show CDR1 as SQVTM and CDR2 as ANQGSEA. This CDR3 comprises 16 residues. The CDR3 is CSVVEAGTENTGELFF.

This chain uses TRBV7-8 with TRBJ2-3; without DNA, the TCRdb call of TRBD2 cannot be checked. Germline values: CDR1 SGHVS, CDR2 FQNEAQ. This CDR3 is built from 16 residues. CDR3 amino acids: CASSLVPRGGSDTQYF.

This rearrangement joins TRBV25-1 to TRBJ2-7. The CDR3 spans 13 residues. The germline gives CDR1 MGHDK, CDR2 SYGVNS. The CDR3 loop reads CASSEFGVDEQYF.

This chain uses TRBV11-2 with TRBJ1-2. There are 14 residues in the CDR3. Germline loops: CDR1 SGHAT, CDR2 FQNNGV. CDR3 in amino acids: CASSFRATNYGYTF.

This chain connects TRBV28 to TRBJ2-1; TCRdb's D gene call, TRBD2, goes unchecked for lack of DNA. Germline V lookup: CDR1 MDHEN, CDR2 SYDVKM. The CDR3 runs to 19 residues. This CDR3 is CASSSRTSGGLRLYNEQFF.

The chain carries TRBV28 and TRBJ2-7. CDR1 and CDR2 (germline): MDHEN, SYDVKM. The CDR3 totals 17 residues. The CDR3 is CASSLYLVRSNGYEQYF.

The gene calls are TRBV7-8 and TRBJ2-3; the TRBD2 assignment by TCRdb is unverifiable without DNA. The CDR3 is 16 residues long. Germline loops: CDR1 SGHVS, CDR2 FQNEAQ. CDR3 residues: CASSFWPGEGTDTQYF.

The V call is TRBV7-3, the J call TRBJ2-1; TCRdb reports TRBD2, a call that lacks DNA to check it against. CDR3 length equals 17 residues. Germline lookup yields CDR1 SGHTA and CDR2 FQGTGA. The CDR3 reads CASSLTGAGSSYNEQFF.

This CDR3 reads CASSLRENDEQYF. J is TRBJ2-7 and V is TRBV28; checking the TCRdb D call of TRBD2 is not possible without DNA. CDR3 length equals 13 residues. Per germline, CDR1 MDHEN and CDR2 SYDVKM. Supplemented by reference TRBV28 and TRBJ2-7, the full variable domain reads DVKVTQSSRYLVKRTGEKVFLECVQDMDHENMFWYRQDPGLGLRLIYFSYDVKMKEKGDIPEGYSVSREKKERFSLILESASTNQTSMYLCASSLRENDEQYFGPGTRLTVT.